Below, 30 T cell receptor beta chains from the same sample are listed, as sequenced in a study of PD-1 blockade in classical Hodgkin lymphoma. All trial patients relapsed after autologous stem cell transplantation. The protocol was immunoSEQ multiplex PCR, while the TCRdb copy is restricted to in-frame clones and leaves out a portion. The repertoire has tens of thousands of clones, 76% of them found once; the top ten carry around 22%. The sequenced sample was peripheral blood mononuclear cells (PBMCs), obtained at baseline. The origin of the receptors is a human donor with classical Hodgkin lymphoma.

The CDR3 is CAWMSWGEYEQYF. The CDR3 nucleotides read TGTGCCTGGATGAGCTGGGGCGAATACGAGCAGTACTTC. The chain couples TRBV30 to TRBJ2-7; TRBD1 is a possible D gene (5 bases). CDR3 length: 13 residues. Germline CDR1 reads GTSNPN; CDR2 reads SVGIG (reference sequence). The ends were cut back, 4 bases at V and 4 bases at J, with 14 bases in the middle.

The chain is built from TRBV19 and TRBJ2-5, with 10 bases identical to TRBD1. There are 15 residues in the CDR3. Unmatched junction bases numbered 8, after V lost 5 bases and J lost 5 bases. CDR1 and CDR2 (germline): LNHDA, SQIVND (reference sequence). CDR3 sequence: CASSPRDRGWETQYF. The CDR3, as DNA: TGTGCCAGTAGTCCCAGGGACAGGGGCTGGGAGACCCAGTACTTC.

Written as DNA, the CDR3 is TGTGCCAGCCACAGGGAGCCATCTGGGGCCAACGTCCTGACTTTC. Protein product: CASHREPSGANVLTF. The rearrangement joins TRBV28 to TRBJ2-6; weak D call: TRBD1 (6 bases). The CDR3 extends over 15 amino acids. The germline V gene encodes CDR1 MDHEN and CDR2 SYDVKM. Deletions cut 8 bases from V and 1 base from J, with 12 bases between.

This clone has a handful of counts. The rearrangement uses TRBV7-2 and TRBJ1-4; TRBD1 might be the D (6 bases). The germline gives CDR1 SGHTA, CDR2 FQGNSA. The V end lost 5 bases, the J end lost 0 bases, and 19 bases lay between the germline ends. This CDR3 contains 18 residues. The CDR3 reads CASSQHTTGPATNEKLFF. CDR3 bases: TGTGCCAGCAGCCAACACACGACAGGCCCTGCAACTAATGAAAAACTGTTTTTT.

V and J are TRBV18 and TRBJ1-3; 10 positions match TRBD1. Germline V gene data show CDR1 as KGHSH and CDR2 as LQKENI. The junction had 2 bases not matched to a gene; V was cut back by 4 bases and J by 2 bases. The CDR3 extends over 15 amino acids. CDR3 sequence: CASSQDRGTGNTIYF. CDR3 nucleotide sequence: TGTGCCAGCTCACAGGACAGGGGGACTGGAAACACCATATATTTT.

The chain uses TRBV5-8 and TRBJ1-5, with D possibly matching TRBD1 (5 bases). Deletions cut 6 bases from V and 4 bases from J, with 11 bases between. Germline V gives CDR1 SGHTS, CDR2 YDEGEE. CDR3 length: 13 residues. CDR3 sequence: CASNSGGNQPQHF. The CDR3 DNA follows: TGTGCCAGCAACTCCGGGGGGAATCAGCCCCAGCATTTT.

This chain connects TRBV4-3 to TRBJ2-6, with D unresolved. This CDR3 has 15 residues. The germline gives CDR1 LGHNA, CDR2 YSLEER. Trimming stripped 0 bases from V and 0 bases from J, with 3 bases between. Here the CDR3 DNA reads TGCGCCAGCAGCCAAGAGAACTCTGGGGCCAACGTCCTGACTTTC. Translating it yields CASSQENSGANVLTF.

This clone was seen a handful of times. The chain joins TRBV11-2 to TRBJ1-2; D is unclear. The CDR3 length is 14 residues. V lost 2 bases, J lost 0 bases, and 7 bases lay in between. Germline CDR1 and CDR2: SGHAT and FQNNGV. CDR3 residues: CASSLKVANYGYTF. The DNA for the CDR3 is TGTGCCAGCAGCTTAAAGGTAGCTAACTATGGCTACACCTTC.

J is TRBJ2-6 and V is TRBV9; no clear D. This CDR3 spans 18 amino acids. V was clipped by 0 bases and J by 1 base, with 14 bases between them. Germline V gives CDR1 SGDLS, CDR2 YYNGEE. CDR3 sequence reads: CASSVGGIPRSGANVLTF. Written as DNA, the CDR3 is TGTGCCAGCAGCGTAGGAGGCATCCCCCGATCTGGGGCCAACGTCCTGACTTTC.

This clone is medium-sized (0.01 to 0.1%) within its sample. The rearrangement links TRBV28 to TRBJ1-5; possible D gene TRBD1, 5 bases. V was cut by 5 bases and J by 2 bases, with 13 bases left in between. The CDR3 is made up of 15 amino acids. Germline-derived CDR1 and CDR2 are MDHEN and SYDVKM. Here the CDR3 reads CASSHLRQRNQPQHF. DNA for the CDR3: TGTGCCAGCAGTCACTTAAGACAGCGCAATCAGCCCCAGCATTTT.

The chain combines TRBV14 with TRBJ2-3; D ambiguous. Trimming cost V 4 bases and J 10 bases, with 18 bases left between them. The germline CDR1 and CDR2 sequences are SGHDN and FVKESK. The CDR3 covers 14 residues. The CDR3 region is CASSLFRLIGPQYF. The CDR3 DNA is TGTGCCAGCAGCCTCTTCCGACTCATCGGGCCGCAGTATTTT.

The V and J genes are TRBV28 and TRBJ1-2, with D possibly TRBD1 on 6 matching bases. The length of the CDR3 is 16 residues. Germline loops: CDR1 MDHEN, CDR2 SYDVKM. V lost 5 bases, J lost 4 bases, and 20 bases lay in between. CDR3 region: CASSDTQGLVGYGYTF. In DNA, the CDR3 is TGTGCCAGCAGTGATACCCAGGGGCTCGTAGGCTATGGCTACACCTTC.

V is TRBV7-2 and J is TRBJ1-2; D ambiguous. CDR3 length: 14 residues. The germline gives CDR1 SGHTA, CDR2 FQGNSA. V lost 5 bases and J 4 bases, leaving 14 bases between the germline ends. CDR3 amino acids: CASSPPLHGYGYTF. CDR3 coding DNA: TGTGCCAGCAGCCCACCCCTCCATGGCTATGGCTACACCTTC.

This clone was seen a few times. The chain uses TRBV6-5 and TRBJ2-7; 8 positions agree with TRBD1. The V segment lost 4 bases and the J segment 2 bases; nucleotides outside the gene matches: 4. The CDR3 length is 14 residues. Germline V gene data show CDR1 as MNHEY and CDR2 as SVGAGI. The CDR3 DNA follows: TGTGCCAGCAGTTGGACAGGGCTCCCCTACGAGCAGTACTTC. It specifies CASSWTGLPYEQYF.

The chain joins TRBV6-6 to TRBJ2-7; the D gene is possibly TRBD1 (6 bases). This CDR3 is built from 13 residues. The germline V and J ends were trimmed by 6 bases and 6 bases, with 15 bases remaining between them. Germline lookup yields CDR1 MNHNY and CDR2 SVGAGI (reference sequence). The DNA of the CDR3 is TGTGCCAGCAGGCTAAAGGGGGTGAGCGAGCAGTACTTC. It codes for CASRLKGVSEQYF.

The CDR3 DNA follows: TGCGCCAGCAGCCAAGAGAGGGAATCGCAGCCCCAGCATTTT. This gives the protein CASSQERESQPQHF. The chain uses TRBV4-1 and TRBJ1-5; D is uncertain. Looked up from germline, CDR1 is MGHRA and CDR2 is YSYEKL. The ends were cut back, 0 bases at V and 7 bases at J, with 10 bases in the middle. The CDR3 sequence is 14 residues long.

The CDR3 reads CASSYGTVTGYTF. For the CDR3, the DNA is TGTGCCAGCAGTTACGGGACAGTCACAGGCTACACCTTC. This rearrangement joins TRBV6-5 to TRBJ1-2; TRBD1 agrees at 7 bases. Germline loops: CDR1 MNHEY, CDR2 SVGAGI. The CDR3 covers 13 residues. V lost 2 bases to trimming and J lost 8 bases; unmatched junction nucleotides: 5.

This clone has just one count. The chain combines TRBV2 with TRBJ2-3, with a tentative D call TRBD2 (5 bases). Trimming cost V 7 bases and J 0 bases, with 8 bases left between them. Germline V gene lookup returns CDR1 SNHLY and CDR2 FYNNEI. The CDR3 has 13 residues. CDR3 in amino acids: CASIAYSTDTQYF. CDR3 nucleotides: TGTGCCAGCATAGCGTACAGCACAGATACGCAGTATTTT.

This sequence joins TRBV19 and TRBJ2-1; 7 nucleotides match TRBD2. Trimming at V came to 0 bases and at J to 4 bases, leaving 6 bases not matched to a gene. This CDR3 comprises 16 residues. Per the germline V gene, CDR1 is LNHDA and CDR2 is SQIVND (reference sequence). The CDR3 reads CASSIDWVREYNEQFF. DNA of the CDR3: TGTGCCAGTAGTATAGATTGGGTGCGGGAGTACAATGAGCAGTTCTTC.

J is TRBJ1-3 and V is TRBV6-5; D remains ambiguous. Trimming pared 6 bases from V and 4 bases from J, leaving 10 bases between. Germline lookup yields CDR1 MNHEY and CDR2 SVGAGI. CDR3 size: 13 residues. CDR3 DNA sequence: TGTGCCAGCAGACCCCCAGCCGGAAACACCATATATTTT. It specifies CASRPPAGNTIYF.

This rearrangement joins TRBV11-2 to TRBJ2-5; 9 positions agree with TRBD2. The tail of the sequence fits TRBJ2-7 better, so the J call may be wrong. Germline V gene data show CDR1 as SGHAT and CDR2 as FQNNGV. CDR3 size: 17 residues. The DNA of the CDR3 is TGTGCCAGCAGCTTAACGACTAGCGGAATCGCCATATACGAGCAGTACTTC. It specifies CASSLTTSGIAIYEQYF.

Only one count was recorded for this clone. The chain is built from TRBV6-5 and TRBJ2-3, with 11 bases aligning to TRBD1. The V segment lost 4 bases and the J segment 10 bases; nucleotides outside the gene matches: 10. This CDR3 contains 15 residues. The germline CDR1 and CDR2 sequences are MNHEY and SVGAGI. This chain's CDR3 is CASSSPGQGAVAQYF. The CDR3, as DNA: TGTGCCAGCAGTTCCCCCGGACAGGGGGCAGTGGCGCAGTATTTT.

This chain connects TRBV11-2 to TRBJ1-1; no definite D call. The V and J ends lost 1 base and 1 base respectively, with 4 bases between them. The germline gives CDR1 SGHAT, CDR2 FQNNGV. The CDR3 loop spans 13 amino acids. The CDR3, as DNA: TGTGCCAGCAGCTTAGTGGCGAACACTGAAGCTTTCTTT. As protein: CASSLVANTEAFF.

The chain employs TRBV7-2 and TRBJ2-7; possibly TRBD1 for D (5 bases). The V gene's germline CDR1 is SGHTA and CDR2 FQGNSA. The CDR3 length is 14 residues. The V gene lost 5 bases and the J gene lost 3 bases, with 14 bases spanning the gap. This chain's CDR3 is CASSAKGSVYEQYF. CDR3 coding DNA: TGTGCCAGCAGCGCAAAGGGGTCTGTCTACGAGCAGTACTTC.

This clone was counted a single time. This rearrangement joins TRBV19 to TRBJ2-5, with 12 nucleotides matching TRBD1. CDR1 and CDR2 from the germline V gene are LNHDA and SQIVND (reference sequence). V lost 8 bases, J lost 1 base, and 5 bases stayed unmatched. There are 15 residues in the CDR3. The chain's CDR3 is CASGTGQGAQETQYF. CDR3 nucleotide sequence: TGTGCCAGTGGTACGGGACAGGGGGCCCAAGAGACCCAGTACTTC. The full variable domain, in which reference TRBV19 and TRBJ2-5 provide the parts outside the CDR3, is DGGITQSPKYLFRKEGQNVTLSCEQNLNHDAMYWYRQDPGQGLRLIYYSQIVNDFQKGDIAEGYSVSREKKESFPLTVTSAQKNPTAFYLCASGTGQGAQETQYFGPGTRLLVL.

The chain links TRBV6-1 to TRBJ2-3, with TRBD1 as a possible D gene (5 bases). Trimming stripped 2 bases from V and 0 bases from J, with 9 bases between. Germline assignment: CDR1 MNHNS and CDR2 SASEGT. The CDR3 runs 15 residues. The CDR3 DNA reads TGTGCCAGCAGTGAAAGGGGATTCAGCACAGATACGCAGTATTTT. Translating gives CASSERGFSTDTQYF.

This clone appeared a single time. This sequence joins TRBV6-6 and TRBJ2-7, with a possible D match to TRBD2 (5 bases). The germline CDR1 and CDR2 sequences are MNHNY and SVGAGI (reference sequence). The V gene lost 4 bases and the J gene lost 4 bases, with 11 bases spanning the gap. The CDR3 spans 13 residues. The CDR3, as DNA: TGTGCCAGCAGTTTCCTCACGGGGTACGAGCAGTACTTC. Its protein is CASSFLTGYEQYF.

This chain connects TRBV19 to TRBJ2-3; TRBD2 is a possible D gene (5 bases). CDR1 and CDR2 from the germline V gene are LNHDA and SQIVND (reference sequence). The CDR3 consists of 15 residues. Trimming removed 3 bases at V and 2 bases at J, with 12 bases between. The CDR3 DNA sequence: TGTGCCAGTAGTATTGGGAGCGGATACACAGATACGCAGTATTTT. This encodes CASSIGSGYTDTQYF.

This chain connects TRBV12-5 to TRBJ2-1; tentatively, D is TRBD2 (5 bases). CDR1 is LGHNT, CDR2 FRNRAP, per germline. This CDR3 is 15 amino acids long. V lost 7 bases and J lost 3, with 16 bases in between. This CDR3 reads CASARGLPVYNEQFF. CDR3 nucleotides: TGTGCTAGTGCCCGCGGGCTACCTGTCTACAATGAGCAGTTCTTC.

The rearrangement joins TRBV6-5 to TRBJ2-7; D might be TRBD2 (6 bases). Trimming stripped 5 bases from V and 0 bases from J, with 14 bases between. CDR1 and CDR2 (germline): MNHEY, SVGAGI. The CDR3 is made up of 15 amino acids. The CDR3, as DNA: TGTGCCAGCAGTCCCATGGCGGGGTACTCCTACGAGCAGTACTTC. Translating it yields CASSPMAGYSYEQYF.